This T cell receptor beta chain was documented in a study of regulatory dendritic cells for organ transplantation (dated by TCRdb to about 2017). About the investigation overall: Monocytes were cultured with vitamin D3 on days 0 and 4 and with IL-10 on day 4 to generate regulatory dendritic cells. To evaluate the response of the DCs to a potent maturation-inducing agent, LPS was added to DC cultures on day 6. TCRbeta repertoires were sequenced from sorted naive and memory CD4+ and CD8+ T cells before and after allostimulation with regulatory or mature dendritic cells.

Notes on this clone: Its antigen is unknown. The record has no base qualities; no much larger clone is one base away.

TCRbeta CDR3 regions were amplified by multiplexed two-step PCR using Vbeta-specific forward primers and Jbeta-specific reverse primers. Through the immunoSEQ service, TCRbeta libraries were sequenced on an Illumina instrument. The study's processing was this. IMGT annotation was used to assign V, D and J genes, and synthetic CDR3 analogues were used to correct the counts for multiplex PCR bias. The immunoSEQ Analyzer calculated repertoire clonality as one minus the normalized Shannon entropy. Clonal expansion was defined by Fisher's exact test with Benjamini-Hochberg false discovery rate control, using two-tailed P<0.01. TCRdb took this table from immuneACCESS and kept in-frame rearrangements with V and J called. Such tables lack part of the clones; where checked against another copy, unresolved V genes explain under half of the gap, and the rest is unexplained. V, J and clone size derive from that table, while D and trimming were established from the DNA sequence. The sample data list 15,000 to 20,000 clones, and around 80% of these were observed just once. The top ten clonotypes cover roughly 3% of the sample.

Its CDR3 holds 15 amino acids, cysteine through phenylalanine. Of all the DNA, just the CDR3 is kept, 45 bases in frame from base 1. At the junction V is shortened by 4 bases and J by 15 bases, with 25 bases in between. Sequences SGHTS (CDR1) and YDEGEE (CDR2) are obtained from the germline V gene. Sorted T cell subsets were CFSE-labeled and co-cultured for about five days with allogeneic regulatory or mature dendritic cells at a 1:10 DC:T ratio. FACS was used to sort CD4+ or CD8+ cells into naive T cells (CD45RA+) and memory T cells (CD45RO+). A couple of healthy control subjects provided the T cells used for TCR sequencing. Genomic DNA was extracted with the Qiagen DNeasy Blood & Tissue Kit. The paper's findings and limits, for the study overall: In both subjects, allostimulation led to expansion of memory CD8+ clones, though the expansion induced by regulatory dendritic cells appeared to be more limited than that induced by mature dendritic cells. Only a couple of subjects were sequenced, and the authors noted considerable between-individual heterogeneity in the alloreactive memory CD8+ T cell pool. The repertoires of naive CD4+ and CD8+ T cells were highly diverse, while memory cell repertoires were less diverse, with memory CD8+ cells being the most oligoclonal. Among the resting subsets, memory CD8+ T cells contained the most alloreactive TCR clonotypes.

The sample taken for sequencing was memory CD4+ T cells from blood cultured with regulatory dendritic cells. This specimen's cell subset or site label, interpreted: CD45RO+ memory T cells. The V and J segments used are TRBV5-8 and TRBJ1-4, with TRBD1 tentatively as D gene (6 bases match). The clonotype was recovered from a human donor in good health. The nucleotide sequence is TGTGCCAGCAGCACGAGCTACAGGGTCAAAGACGAAGTGTTTTTT. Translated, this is CASSTSYRVKDEVFF.